The rows below give T cell receptor beta chains drawn from one sample of a study of T cell responses to AZD1222 COVID-19 vaccine. Repertoires were generated with immunoSEQ multiplex PCR, while TCRdb's copy carries only in-frame clones and drops some. The sample contains some 84,000 clones, roughly 85% of which appear only once. The sample was peripheral blood, taken on day 0 of AZD1222 vaccination. These receptors all stem from an adult in good health. Both conserved end residues are part of each CDR3. Each record gives: clone size, J gene, D gene, V gene, CDR3 DNA, CDR3 protein. A D gene is named only where the DNA matches it firmly. Not all rows give a size; the values are once, few, many and, for expanded clones, a class.

abundance: NA
j_gene: TRBJ2-7
d_gene: TRBD1
v_gene: TRBV15
CDR3nt: TGTGCCACCAGCAGCCGGGACAGCCCCTACGAGCAGTACTTC
CDR3aa: CATSSRDSPYEQYF

abundance: NA
j_gene: TRBJ1-5
d_gene: TRBD1
v_gene: TRBV9
CDR3nt: TGTGCCAGCAGCCCAGGGGGAAATCAGCCCCAGCATTTT
CDR3aa: CASSPGGNQPQHF

abundance: NA
j_gene: TRBJ2-7
d_gene: NA
v_gene: TRBV21-1
CDR3nt: TGTGCCAGCAGCCCTGAAACGGGAGTGAAGTACGAGCAGTACTTC
CDR3aa: CASSPETGVKYEQYF

abundance: NA
j_gene: TRBJ1-3
d_gene: TRBD1
v_gene: TRBV12-5
CDR3nt: TGTGCTAGTGGTTTGACCCGTATTATCAGGGGGGCTGGAAACACCATATATTTT
CDR3aa: CASGLTRIIRGAGNTIYF

abundance: NA
j_gene: TRBJ2-5
d_gene: NA
v_gene: TRBV5-5
CDR3nt: TGTGCCAGCAGCTTGGCCCCCCAGGATCGTCCCCAGTACTTC
CDR3aa: CASSLAPQDRPQYF

abundance: NA
j_gene: TRBJ2-7
d_gene: TRBD1
v_gene: TRBV19
CDR3nt: TGTGCCAGTACTGATCGGGACAGACCCTACGAGCAGTACTTC
CDR3aa: CASTDRDRPYEQYF

abundance: NA
j_gene: TRBJ2-5
d_gene: TRBD2
v_gene: TRBV5-1
CDR3nt: TGCGCCAGCAGCGGGGGAGCGGGAGAGGAGACCCAGTACTTC
CDR3aa: CASSGGAGEETQYF

abundance: NA
j_gene: TRBJ2-1
d_gene: NA
v_gene: TRBV7-9
CDR3nt: TGTGCCAGCAGCTCCTTAGCGAGCGGGCACAATGAGCAGTTCTTC
CDR3aa: CASSSLASGHNEQFF

abundance: NA
j_gene: TRBJ2-3
d_gene: NA
v_gene: TRBV19
CDR3nt: TGTGCCAGTAGTATAGCCCCTAGCGCTAGCACAGATACGCAGTATTTT
CDR3aa: CASSIAPSASTDTQYF

abundance: NA
j_gene: TRBJ1-1
d_gene: NA
v_gene: TRBV11-2
CDR3nt: TGTGCCAGCACCCCGGGCGTGAACACTGAAGCTTTCTTT
CDR3aa: CASTPGVNTEAFF

abundance: NA
j_gene: TRBJ2-7
d_gene: NA
v_gene: TRBV19
CDR3nt: TGTGCCAGTAGTATGGGCACCCGAGAGCAGTACTTC
CDR3aa: CASSMGTREQYF

abundance: NA
j_gene: TRBJ2-3
d_gene: NA
v_gene: TRBV11-2
CDR3nt: TGTGCCAGCAGGGACCTTAGGTCTGGCACAGATACGCAGTATTTT
CDR3aa: CASRDLRSGTDTQYF

abundance: once
j_gene: TRBJ2-4
d_gene: TRBD1
v_gene: TRBV2
CDR3nt: TGTGCCAGCAGTCCTCGAACAGGGGAAAACATTCAGTACTTC
CDR3aa: CASSPRTGENIQYF

abundance: NA
j_gene: TRBJ2-3
d_gene: NA
v_gene: TRBV12-3/TRBV12-4
CDR3nt: TGTGCCAGCAGCCTGAAGAACACAGATACGCAGTATTTT
CDR3aa: CASSLKNTDTQYF

abundance: NA
j_gene: TRBJ1-1
d_gene: NA
v_gene: TRBV29-1
CDR3nt: TGCAGCGTCCAGACAGGTGGGCCCCATGAAGCTTTCTTT
CDR3aa: CSVQTGGPHEAFF

abundance: NA
j_gene: TRBJ1-3
d_gene: NA
v_gene: TRBV28
CDR3nt: TGTGCCAGCGGCGGTTCGAACCCTGGAAACACCATATATTTT
CDR3aa: CASGGSNPGNTIYF

abundance: NA
j_gene: TRBJ2-1
d_gene: NA
v_gene: TRBV6-5
CDR3nt: TGTGCCAGCAGACCGACCCAGCGGATGGACAATGAGCAGTTCTTC
CDR3aa: CASRPTQRMDNEQFF

abundance: once
j_gene: TRBJ2-7
d_gene: TRBD1
v_gene: TRBV28
CDR3nt: TGTGCCAGCAGTTCCGGGACAGTAATTTCCTACGAGCAGTACTTC
CDR3aa: CASSSGTVISYEQYF

abundance: NA
j_gene: TRBJ2-2
d_gene: TRBD2
v_gene: TRBV4-3
CDR3nt: TGCGCCAGCAGCCAAGATTTAAACGGGAGGCCGAACACCGGGGAGCTGTTTTTT
CDR3aa: CASSQDLNGRPNTGELFF

abundance: NA
j_gene: TRBJ2-5
d_gene: NA
v_gene: TRBV14
CDR3nt: TGTGCCAGCAGCCATGCAGAGACCCAGTACTTC
CDR3aa: CASSHAETQYF

abundance: NA
j_gene: TRBJ2-7
d_gene: NA
v_gene: TRBV28
CDR3nt: TGTGCCAGCAGGTCTCGGGGGGCGCAAGGGTCCTACGAGCAGTACTTC
CDR3aa: CASRSRGAQGSYEQYF

abundance: NA
j_gene: TRBJ2-1
d_gene: TRBD2
v_gene: TRBV9
CDR3nt: TGTGCCAGCAGCGTAGGTATTGGGTTAGCGGGAGGGGTTGAGCAGTTCTTC
CDR3aa: CASSVGIGLAGGVEQFF

abundance: NA
j_gene: TRBJ1-2
d_gene: TRBD1
v_gene: TRBV5-4
CDR3nt: TGTGCCAGCAGCCAGCAGGGGGCCTATGGCTACACCTTC
CDR3aa: CASSQQGAYGYTF

abundance: once
j_gene: TRBJ2-3
d_gene: NA
v_gene: TRBV15
CDR3nt: TGTGCCACCAGCAGAGATAAAACTGTTAGCACAGATACGCAGTATTTT
CDR3aa: CATSRDKTVSTDTQYF

abundance: NA
j_gene: TRBJ2-7
d_gene: TRBD2
v_gene: TRBV18
CDR3nt: TGTGCCAGCTCACGCTCACCCCGGGGGGGTTCGGACGAGCAGTACTTC
CDR3aa: CASSRSPRGGSDEQYF

abundance: NA
j_gene: TRBJ1-1
d_gene: TRBD1
v_gene: TRBV5-8
CDR3nt: TGTGCCAGCAGCTTGGTAACAGGGGCGGTGAACACTGAAGCTTTCTTT
CDR3aa: CASSLVTGAVNTEAFF

abundance: NA
j_gene: TRBJ1-6
d_gene: NA
v_gene: TRBV11-3
CDR3nt: TGTGCCAGCAGCTTAGAGGGGACAAATAATTCACCCCTCCACTTT
CDR3aa: CASSLEGTNNSPLHF

abundance: NA
j_gene: TRBJ1-1
d_gene: NA
v_gene: TRBV27
CDR3nt: TGTGCCAGCAGTTCCTATGAAAGGGGGAACACTGAAGCTTTCTTT
CDR3aa: CASSSYERGNTEAFF

abundance: NA
j_gene: TRBJ1-2
d_gene: TRBD1
v_gene: TRBV3-1/TRBV3-2
CDR3nt: TGTGCCAGCAGCCAAGAAGGGACAGGCCTTAACTATGGCTACACCTTC
CDR3aa: CASSQEGTGLNYGYTF

abundance: NA
j_gene: TRBJ1-5
d_gene: NA
v_gene: TRBV19
CDR3nt: TGTGCCAGTAGTAAACAGGGACGGCAGCCCCAGCATTTT
CDR3aa: CASSKQGRQPQHF

abundance: NA
j_gene: TRBJ1-3
d_gene: NA
v_gene: TRBV4-3
CDR3nt: TGCGCCAGCAGCCAAGATCCGGAGATCTCTGGAAACACCATATATTTT
CDR3aa: CASSQDPEISGNTIYF

abundance: few
j_gene: TRBJ2-6
d_gene: NA
v_gene: TRBV5-1
CDR3nt: TGCGCCAGCAGCTTGGGAGGGTCTGGGGCCAACGTCCTGACTTTC
CDR3aa: CASSLGGSGANVLTF

abundance: few
j_gene: TRBJ2-2
d_gene: NA
v_gene: TRBV28
CDR3nt: TGTGCCAGCAGTTTAGGGATGGAAACCGGGGAGCTGTTTTTT
CDR3aa: CASSLGMETGELFF

abundance: NA
j_gene: TRBJ2-1
d_gene: TRBD2
v_gene: TRBV7-3
CDR3nt: TGTGCCAGCAGCTTACCGTTAGCGGGAGGGTACAATGAGCAGTTCTTC
CDR3aa: CASSLPLAGGYNEQFF

abundance: NA
j_gene: TRBJ1-6
d_gene: TRBD1
v_gene: TRBV28
CDR3nt: TGTGCCAGCAGGCGACAGGGCTATAATTCACCCCTCCACTTT
CDR3aa: CASRRQGYNSPLHF

abundance: NA
j_gene: TRBJ2-7
d_gene: NA
v_gene: TRBV7-9
CDR3nt: TGTGCCAGCAGCTTAGTCTCCTACGAGCAGTACTTC
CDR3aa: CASSLVSYEQYF

abundance: NA
j_gene: TRBJ1-2
d_gene: NA
v_gene: TRBV11-2
CDR3nt: TGTGCCAGCAGCGCCGAAAACTATGGCTACACCTTC
CDR3aa: CASSAENYGYTF

abundance: NA
j_gene: TRBJ1-2
d_gene: NA
v_gene: TRBV7-3
CDR3nt: TGTGCCAGCAGCCCAGCCGGGGGGGCGAATAACTATGGCTACACCTTC
CDR3aa: CASSPAGGANNYGYTF

abundance: NA
j_gene: TRBJ2-7
d_gene: TRBD1
v_gene: TRBV19
CDR3nt: TGTGCCAGTAGTCCCTTCGGACAGGGGAGGGAGGACGAGCAGTACTTC
CDR3aa: CASSPFGQGREDEQYF

abundance: NA
j_gene: TRBJ1-1
d_gene: TRBD1
v_gene: TRBV29-1
CDR3nt: TGCAGCGTGGGACAGCAGAACACTGAAGCTTTCTTT
CDR3aa: CSVGQQNTEAFF

abundance: NA
j_gene: TRBJ2-7
d_gene: TRBD1
v_gene: TRBV6-6
CDR3nt: TGTGCCAGCAGTTCCAAGACAGGGGGCTCAGGAGAGCAGTACTTC
CDR3aa: CASSSKTGGSGEQYF

abundance: NA
j_gene: TRBJ2-7
d_gene: TRBD2
v_gene: TRBV28
CDR3nt: TGTGCCAGCAGGAGGACTAGCGGGACCTACGAGCAGTACTTC
CDR3aa: CASRRTSGTYEQYF

abundance: NA
j_gene: TRBJ2-5
d_gene: TRBD1
v_gene: TRBV28
CDR3nt: TGTGCCAGCAGTTGGACAGGGGCGGGGAAAGAGACCCAGTACTTC
CDR3aa: CASSWTGAGKETQYF

abundance: NA
j_gene: TRBJ2-2
d_gene: NA
v_gene: TRBV7-2
CDR3nt: TGTGCCAGCAGCTTAGGCGGGAGAGGGGGACCCGGGGAGCTGTTTTTT
CDR3aa: CASSLGGRGGPGELFF

abundance: NA
j_gene: TRBJ2-1
d_gene: TRBD1
v_gene: TRBV28
CDR3nt: TGTGCCAGCAGTTTGTGGGACAGGACATACAATGAGCAGTTCTTC
CDR3aa: CASSLWDRTYNEQFF

abundance: NA
j_gene: TRBJ1-5
d_gene: NA
v_gene: TRBV28
CDR3nt: TGTGCCAGCAGTTCAGGCCGAACCTACGATCAGCCCCAGCATTTT
CDR3aa: CASSSGRTYDQPQHF

abundance: NA
j_gene: TRBJ1-1
d_gene: NA
v_gene: TRBV30
CDR3nt: TGTGCCTCCACGGGCAGGAACACTGAAGCTTTCTTT
CDR3aa: CASTGRNTEAFF

abundance: once
j_gene: TRBJ1-3
d_gene: NA
v_gene: TRBV19
CDR3nt: TGTGCCAGTAGTATATTAGACGGATACTCTGGAAACACCATATATTTT
CDR3aa: CASSILDGYSGNTIYF

abundance: NA
j_gene: TRBJ2-3
d_gene: TRBD2
v_gene: TRBV5-1
CDR3nt: TGCGCCAGCACACCGGGACTAGCGGGAGATACGCAGTATTTT
CDR3aa: CASTPGLAGDTQYF

abundance: NA
j_gene: TRBJ2-3
d_gene: NA
v_gene: TRBV14
CDR3nt: TGTGCCAGCAGCCAAGCTTCTTATCATACGCAGTATTTT
CDR3aa: CASSQASYHTQYF

abundance: NA
j_gene: TRBJ1-3
d_gene: TRBD1
v_gene: TRBV4-2
CDR3nt: TGTGCCAGCAGCCAACCCGGGACAGCGGGAAACACCATATATTTT
CDR3aa: CASSQPGTAGNTIYF

abundance: NA
j_gene: TRBJ1-1
d_gene: NA
v_gene: TRBV3-1/TRBV3-2
CDR3nt: TGTGCCAGCAGACAGGCGATGATGAACACTGAAGCTTTCTTT
CDR3aa: CASRQAMMNTEAFF